Shown below are 7 T cell receptor beta chains from a single sample sequenced in a study of blood T cell repertoires in COVID-19. Measured with immunoSEQ multiplex PCR; TCRdb has only the in-frame clones, and not every one. The table shows some 200,000 clones, with around 80% occurring only once. Specimen: peripheral blood. The receptor source for this set is a man in his fifties or sixties with active or convalescent COVID-19.

This clone showed up just a few times. The V call is TRBV9, the J call TRBJ1-1; D is unclear. Germline V gene sequence: CDR1 SGDLS, CDR2 YYNGEE. Trimming shortened V by 4 bases and J by 1 base, and 8 bases separated the two germline ends. The length of the CDR3 is 13 residues. In DNA, the CDR3 is TGTGCCAGCAGCCCTTTTCGGAACACTGAAGCTTTCTTT. Residues: CASSPFRNTEAFF.

This clone was seen only once. J is TRBJ1-4 and V is TRBV29-1; 8 positions match TRBD1. Germline loops: CDR1 SQVTM, CDR2 ANQGSEA. V gave up 2 bases and J gave up 6 bases; unmatched junction bases: 2. This CDR3 has 13 amino acids. CDR3 DNA sequence: TGCAGCGTTGAAACAGGGGGTGATGAAAAACTGTTTTTT. It encodes CSVETGGDEKLFF.

CDR3 amino acids: CASSPTPQGNNEQFF. The CDR3 DNA is TGCGCCAGCAGCCCGACGCCACAGGGAAACAATGAGCAGTTCTTC. The chain combines TRBV5-1 with TRBJ2-1; D is perhaps TRBD1 (6 bases). The V gene lost 4 bases and the J gene lost 5 bases, with 16 bases spanning the gap. The CDR3 extends over 15 amino acids. Germline CDR1 SGHRS, CDR2 YFSETQ.

The chain employs TRBV3-1 (or the pseudogene TRBV3-2) and TRBJ2-5; TRBD2 matches at 12 bases. Germline CDR1 LGHDT, CDR2 YNNKEL (reference sequence). CDR3 length: 15 amino acids. V trimming: 4 bases; J trimming: 4 bases; junction bases outside the gene matches: 4. The CDR3 DNA reads as TGTGCCAGCAGCCTGGAACTAGCGGGAGGAGAGACCCAGTACTTC. It translates to CASSLELAGGETQYF.

The chain employs TRBV5-1 and TRBJ2-3, with 10 bases lining up with TRBD2. CDR3 length: 15 amino acids. The V gene end was trimmed by 3 bases and the J gene end by 1 base; junction bases not matched to a gene: 2. In germline, CDR1 is SGHRS, CDR2 YFSETQ. CDR3 in DNA: TGCGCCAGCAGCTCCGGGACTAGCGGCACAGATACGCAGTATTTT. This translates into CASSSGTSGTDTQYF.

This clone was seen once. The chain couples TRBV6-6 to TRBJ1-1; 9 bases map to TRBD1. Germline trimming cut 5 bases from V and 0 bases from J; bases unmatched to any gene: 10. Per germline, CDR1 MNHNY and CDR2 SVGAGI (reference sequence). There are 17 residues in the CDR3. This CDR3 is CASSRTGEERLNTEAFF. For the CDR3, the DNA is TGTGCCAGCAGTCGGACAGGGGAGGAGAGGCTGAACACTGAAGCTTTCTTT.

The chain couples TRBV18 to TRBJ2-1; 10 bases are a match to TRBD1. Germline V lookup: CDR1 KGHSH, CDR2 LQKENI. The trim removed 3 bases at V and 10 bases at J, leaving 15 bases unmatched. CDR3 length equals 17 residues. The CDR3 reads CASSPPGRDRGVGEQFF. Here the CDR3 DNA reads TGTGCCAGCTCACCTCCCGGCCGGGACAGGGGAGTTGGAGAGCAGTTCTTC.